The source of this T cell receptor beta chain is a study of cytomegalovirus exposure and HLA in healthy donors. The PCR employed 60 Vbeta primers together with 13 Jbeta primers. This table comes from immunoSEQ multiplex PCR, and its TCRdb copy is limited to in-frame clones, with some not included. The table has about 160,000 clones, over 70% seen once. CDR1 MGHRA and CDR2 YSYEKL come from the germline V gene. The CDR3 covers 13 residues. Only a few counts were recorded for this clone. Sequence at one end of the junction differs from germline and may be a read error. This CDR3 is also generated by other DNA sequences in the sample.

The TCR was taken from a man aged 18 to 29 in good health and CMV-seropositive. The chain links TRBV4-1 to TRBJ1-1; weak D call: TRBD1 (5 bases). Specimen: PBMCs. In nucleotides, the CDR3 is TGTGCCAGCAGCCCGACAGAGAACACTGAAGCTTTCTTT. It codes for CASSPTENTEAFF.